The T cell receptor beta chain under discussion was sequenced for a study of shared clonotypes between healthy human individuals. Study observations and caveats: About 5% was the fraction of naive CD4 clonotypes found shared across a handful of donors. Relative to clonotypes present in all four donors, those not shared had lower generation probabilities.

The repertoire was sequenced with immunoSEQ multiplex PCR; TCRdb's copy has only in-frame clones and lacks some. This table has some 2,500,000 clones, around 93% appearing once. Donation came from healthy HIV-negative adults that had no recent acute infections or vaccinations. In regard to this clone: Its antigen is undetermined.

Material for sequencing was naive CD4+ T cells from PBMCs. As to subset: CD45RA+ positively selected. The receptor comes from a man younger than 30 in good health. Some clones in this sample may be carry-over from other donors' samples.

CDR3 region: CASSRGSANTGELFF. The CDR3 DNA sequence: TGTGCCAGCAGCCGTGGCAGCGCGAACACCGGGGAGCTGTTTTTT. This chain joins TRBV7-3 and TRBJ2-2, with D hard to call. CDR1 is SGHTA, CDR2 FQGTGA, per germline. The V gene lost 5 bases and the J gene lost 0 bases, with 10 bases spanning the gap. The CDR3 is 15 amino acids.